The 4 T cell receptor beta chains below were found in one sample sequenced in a study of T cell repertoires in cytomegalovirus infection. From the reads, TCRdb called clonotypes with MiXCR, one entry per CDR3 protein. The table includes 550,000 to 850,000 distinct CDR3 sequences, around 30% detected once. For these TCRs, the target antigens are not known. Sequenced here: cultured PBMCs, sampled from culture after CMV antigen stimulation. Receptors were obtained from a human donor in good health (CMV status not recorded). Some clones in this sample may be carry-over from other donors' samples.

At least ten counts were recorded for this clonotype. The chain combines TRBV7-8 with TRBJ1-5; TRBD1 might be the D (6 bases). V lost 1 base, J lost 2 bases, and 12 bases lay in between. Germline-derived CDR1 and CDR2 are SGHVS and FQNEAQ. The CDR3 contains 16 residues. The CDR3 DNA reads TGTGCCAGCAGCTTAGAGGGGGTAGCGGGCAATCAGCCCCAGCATTTT. Translation gives CASSLEGVAGNQPQHF.

This chain connects TRBV7-9 to TRBJ1-2; 7 bases agree with TRBD1. Germline V lookup: CDR1 SEHNR, CDR2 FQNEAQ (reference sequence). V gave up 7 bases and J gave up 3 bases; unmatched junction bases: 8. This CDR3 has 14 amino acids. The CDR3 spells CASTGPGQHYGYTF. CDR3 sequence (DNA): TGTGCCAGCACAGGACCGGGACAGCACTATGGCTACACCTTC.

The rearrangement uses TRBV28 and TRBJ2-7; 9 bases match TRBD2. V lost 6 bases to trimming and J lost 3 bases; unmatched junction nucleotides: 12. Germline V gene data show CDR1 as MDHEN and CDR2 as SYDVKM. The CDR3 has 16 amino acids. CDR3 sequence reads: CASRGPGLAVHYEQYF. CDR3 DNA sequence: TGTGCCAGCAGAGGACCGGGACTAGCCGTACACTACGAGCAGTACTTC.

Only a few counts were recorded for this clonotype. The chain joins TRBV27 to TRBJ1-2, with a possible D match to TRBD1 (5 bases). The CDR3 totals 14 residues. Trimming removed 5 bases at V and 7 bases at J, with 17 bases between. CDR1 and CDR2 (germline): MNHEY, SMNVEV (reference sequence). The CDR3 here is CASSRGSSDPGYTF. The CDR3 bases are TGTGCCAGCAGTCGGGGGTCCAGCGACCCTGGCTACACCTTC.